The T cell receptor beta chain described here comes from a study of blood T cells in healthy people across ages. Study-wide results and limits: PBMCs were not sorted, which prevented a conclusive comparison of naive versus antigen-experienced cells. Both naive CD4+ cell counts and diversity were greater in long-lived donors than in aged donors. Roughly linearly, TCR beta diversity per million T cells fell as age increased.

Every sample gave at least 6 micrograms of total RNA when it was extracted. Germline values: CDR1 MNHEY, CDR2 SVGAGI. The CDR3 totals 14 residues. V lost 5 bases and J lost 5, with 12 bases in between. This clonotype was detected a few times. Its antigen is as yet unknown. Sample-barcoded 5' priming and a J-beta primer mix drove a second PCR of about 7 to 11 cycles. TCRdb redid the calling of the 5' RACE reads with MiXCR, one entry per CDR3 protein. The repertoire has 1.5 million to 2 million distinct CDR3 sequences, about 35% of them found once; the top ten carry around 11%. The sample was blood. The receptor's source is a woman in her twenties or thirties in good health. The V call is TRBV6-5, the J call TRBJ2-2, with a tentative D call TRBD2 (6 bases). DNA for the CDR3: TGTGCCAGCAGTGTTAGCGGCGATACCGGGGAGCTGTTTTTT. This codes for CASSVSGDTGELFF.